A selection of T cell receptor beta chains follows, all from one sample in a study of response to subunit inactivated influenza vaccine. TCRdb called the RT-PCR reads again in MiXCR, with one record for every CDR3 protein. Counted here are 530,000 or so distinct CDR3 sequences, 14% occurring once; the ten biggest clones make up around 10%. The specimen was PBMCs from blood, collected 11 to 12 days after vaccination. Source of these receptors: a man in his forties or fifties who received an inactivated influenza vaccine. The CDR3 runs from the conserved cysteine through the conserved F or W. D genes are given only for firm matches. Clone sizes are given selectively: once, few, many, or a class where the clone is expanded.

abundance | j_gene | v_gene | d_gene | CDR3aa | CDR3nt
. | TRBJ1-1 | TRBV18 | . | CASSPNSEGTEAFF | TGTGCCAGCTCACCGAACAGTGAAGGCACTGAAGCTTTCTTT
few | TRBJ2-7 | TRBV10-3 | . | CAIRATGEQYF | TGTGCCATCAGGGCGACGGGCGAGCAGTACTTC
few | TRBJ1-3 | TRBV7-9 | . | CASSLALTVSGNTIYF | TGTGCCAGCAGCTTAGCGCTGACAGTCTCTGGAAACACCATATATTTT
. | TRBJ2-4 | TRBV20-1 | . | CSARVAGGYKNIQYF | TGCAGTGCTAGAGTGGCCGGGGGCTATAAAAACATTCAGTACTTC
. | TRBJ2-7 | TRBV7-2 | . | CASSLGSQEREQYF | TGTGCCAGCAGCTTGGGGAGTCAAGAACGCGAGCAGTACTTC
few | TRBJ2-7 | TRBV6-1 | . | CASSGSNEQYF | TGTGCCAGCAGTGGGTCCAACGAGCAGTACTTC
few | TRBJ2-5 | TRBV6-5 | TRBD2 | CASSNTHSGGRGTQYF | TGTGCCAGCAGTAACACCCATAGCGGGGGACGGGGGACCCAGTACTTC
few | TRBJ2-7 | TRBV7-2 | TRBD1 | CASSRTGAQGTEQYF | TGTGCCAGCAGCCGAACAGGGGCACAGGGGACCGAGCAGTACTTC
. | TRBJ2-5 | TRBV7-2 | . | CASTQGIQETQYF | TGTGCCAGCACCCAGGGGATCCAAGAGACCCAGTACTTC
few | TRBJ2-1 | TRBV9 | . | CASSVGTSVFSYNEQFF | TGTGCCAGCAGCGTAGGGACCTCGGTGTTCTCCTACAATGAGCAGTTCTTC
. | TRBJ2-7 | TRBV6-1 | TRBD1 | CASKPPRDRGHYEQYF | TGTGCCAGCAAACCCCCACGGGACAGGGGGCACTACGAGCAGTACTTC
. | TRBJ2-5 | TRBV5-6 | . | CASSLGTATETQYF | TGTGCCAGCAGCCTCGGGACGGCAACGGAGACCCAGTACTTC
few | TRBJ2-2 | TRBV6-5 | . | CASSYFGIDTGELFF | TGTGCCAGCAGTTACTTCGGGATTGACACCGGGGAGCTGTTTTTT
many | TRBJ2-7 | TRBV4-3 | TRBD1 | CASSQGTGNYEQYF | TGTGCCAGCAGCCAAGGGACAGGGAACTACGAGCAGTACTTC
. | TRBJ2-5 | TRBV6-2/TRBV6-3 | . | CASSPGRINQETQYF | TGTGCCAGCAGCCCCGGACGGATAAACCAAGAGACCCAGTACTTC
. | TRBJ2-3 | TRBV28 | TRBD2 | CASSFSASGGTDTQYF | TGTGCCAGCAGTTTTTCCGCTAGCGGGGGGACAGATACGCAGTATTTT
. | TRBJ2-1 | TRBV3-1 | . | CATASYNEQFF | TGTGCCACCGCCTCCTACAATGAGCAGTTCTTC
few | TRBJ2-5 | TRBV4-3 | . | CASSQDLGARLQETQYF | TGCGCCAGCAGCCAAGACTTAGGGGCCCGGTTACAAGAGACCCAGTACTTC